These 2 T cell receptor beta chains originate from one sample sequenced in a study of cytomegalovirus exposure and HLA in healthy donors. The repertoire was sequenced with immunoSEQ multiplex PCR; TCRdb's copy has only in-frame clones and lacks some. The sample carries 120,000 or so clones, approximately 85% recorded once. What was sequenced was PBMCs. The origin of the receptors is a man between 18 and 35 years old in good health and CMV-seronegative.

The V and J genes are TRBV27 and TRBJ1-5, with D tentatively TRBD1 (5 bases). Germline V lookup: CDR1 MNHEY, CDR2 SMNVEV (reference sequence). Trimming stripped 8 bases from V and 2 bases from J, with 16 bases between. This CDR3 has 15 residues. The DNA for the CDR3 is TGTGCCAGCTCTGGGGCGGGGGACCGCAATCAGCCCCAGCATTTT. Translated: CASSGAGDRNQPQHF.

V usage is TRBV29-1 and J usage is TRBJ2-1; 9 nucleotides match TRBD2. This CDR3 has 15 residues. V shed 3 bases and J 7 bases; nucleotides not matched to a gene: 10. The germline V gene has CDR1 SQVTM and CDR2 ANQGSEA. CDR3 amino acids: CSVDRLAGRANEQFF. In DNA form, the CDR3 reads TGCAGCGTTGACCGCCTAGCGGGACGAGCGAATGAGCAGTTCTTC.